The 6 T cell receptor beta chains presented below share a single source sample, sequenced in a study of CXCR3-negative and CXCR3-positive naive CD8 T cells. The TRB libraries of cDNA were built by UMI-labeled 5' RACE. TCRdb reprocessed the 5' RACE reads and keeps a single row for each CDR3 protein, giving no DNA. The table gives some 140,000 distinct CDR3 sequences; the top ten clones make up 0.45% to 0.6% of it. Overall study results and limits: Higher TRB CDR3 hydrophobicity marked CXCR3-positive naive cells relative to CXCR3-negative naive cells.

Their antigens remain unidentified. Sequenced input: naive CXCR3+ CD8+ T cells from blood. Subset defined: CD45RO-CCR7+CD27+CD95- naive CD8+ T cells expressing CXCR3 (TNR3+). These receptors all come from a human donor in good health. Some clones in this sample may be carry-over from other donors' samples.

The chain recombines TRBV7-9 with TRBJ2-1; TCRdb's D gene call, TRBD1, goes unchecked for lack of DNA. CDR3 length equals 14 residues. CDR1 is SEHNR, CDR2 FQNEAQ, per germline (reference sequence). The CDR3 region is CASTGVAVGNEQFF.

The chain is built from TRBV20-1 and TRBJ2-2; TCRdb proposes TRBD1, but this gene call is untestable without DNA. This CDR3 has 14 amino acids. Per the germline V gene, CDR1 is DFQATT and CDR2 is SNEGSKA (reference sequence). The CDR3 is CSARRTGDSGELFF.

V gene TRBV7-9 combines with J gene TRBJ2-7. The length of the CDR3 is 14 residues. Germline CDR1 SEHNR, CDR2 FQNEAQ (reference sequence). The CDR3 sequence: CASSFPGAAYEQYF.

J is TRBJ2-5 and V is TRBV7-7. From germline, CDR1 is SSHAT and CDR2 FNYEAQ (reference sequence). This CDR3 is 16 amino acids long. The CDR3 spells CASSLGLFGGQETQYF.

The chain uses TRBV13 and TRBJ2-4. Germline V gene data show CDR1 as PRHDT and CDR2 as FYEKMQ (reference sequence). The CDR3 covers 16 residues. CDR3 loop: CASSLEHSLAKNIQYF.

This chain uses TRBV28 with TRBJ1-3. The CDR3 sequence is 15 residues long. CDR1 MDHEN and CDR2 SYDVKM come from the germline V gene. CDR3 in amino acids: CASSPVDEKGNTIYF.